A selection of T cell receptor beta chains follows, all from one sample in a study of blood T cells in healthy people across ages. TCRdb re-called the 5' RACE reads through MiXCR, storing one row per CDR3 protein. The table shows around 400,000 distinct CDR3 sequences, with roughly half occurring only once. The sequenced sample was blood. These receptors all come from a man aged 55-75 years in good health. Each CDR3 is given with its conserved first and last residue. A D gene is named only where the DNA matches it firmly. Part of the rows lack a size; the others show once, few, many or a class for expanded clones.

d_gene: NA
abundance: NA
j_gene: TRBJ2-5
v_gene: TRBV20-1
CDR3nt: TGCAGTGCTCCAACACGGGGGCGGGAGACCCAGTACTTC
CDR3aa: CSAPTRGRETQYF

d_gene: NA
abundance: NA
j_gene: TRBJ1-5
v_gene: TRBV7-2
CDR3nt: TGTGCCAGCAGCTTGGGGACAAGTAGCAATCAGCCCCAGCATTTT
CDR3aa: CASSLGTSSNQPQHF

d_gene: TRBD2
abundance: NA
j_gene: TRBJ2-5
v_gene: TRBV7-9
CDR3nt: TGTGCCAGCAGCCCCTGGGGGGGGTCGGAGACCCAGTACTTC
CDR3aa: CASSPWGGSETQYF

d_gene: TRBD2
abundance: few
j_gene: TRBJ2-7
v_gene: TRBV4-3
CDR3nt: TGCGCCAGCAGCCAAGATGTTGCGGGAGGGCTACGGGACGAGCAGTACTTC
CDR3aa: CASSQDVAGGLRDEQYF

d_gene: TRBD2
abundance: few
j_gene: TRBJ2-3
v_gene: TRBV20-1
CDR3nt: TGCAGTGCCTTAGACGCTAGCGGGTACACAGATACGCAGTATTTT
CDR3aa: CSALDASGYTDTQYF

d_gene: NA
abundance: NA
j_gene: TRBJ1-5
v_gene: TRBV7-2
CDR3nt: TGTGCCAGCAGCTTAGCGGGGGCCACTCAGCCCCAGCATTTT
CDR3aa: CASSLAGATQPQHF

d_gene: NA
abundance: NA
j_gene: TRBJ1-5
v_gene: TRBV24-1
CDR3nt: TGTGCCACCAGGAGGGCAGCAAATCAGCCCCAGCATTTT
CDR3aa: CATRRAANQPQHF

d_gene: NA
abundance: few
j_gene: TRBJ2-5
v_gene: TRBV5-6
CDR3nt: TGTGCCAGCACCCTGAGACGGAGGGAGACCCAGTACTTC
CDR3aa: CASTLRRRETQYF

d_gene: TRBD2
abundance: NA
j_gene: TRBJ2-7
v_gene: TRBV5-1
CDR3nt: TGCGCCAGCAGCACGACTAGCGGGAGATACGAGCAGTACTTC
CDR3aa: CASSTTSGRYEQYF

d_gene: TRBD1
abundance: few
j_gene: TRBJ2-7
v_gene: TRBV29-1
CDR3nt: TGCAGCGTTGGACAGGGCGCCTTCTACGAGCAGTACTTC
CDR3aa: CSVGQGAFYEQYF

d_gene: TRBD2
abundance: NA
j_gene: TRBJ2-7
v_gene: TRBV20-1
CDR3nt: TGCAGTGCTAGGGGGGTCGGGCTAGCGGGAGGAGGGAACAATGAGCAGTACTTC
CDR3aa: CSARGVGLAGGGNNEQYF

d_gene: NA
abundance: NA
j_gene: TRBJ2-1
v_gene: TRBV5-1
CDR3nt: TGCGCCAGCAACTTAGGCGGGACCTCCTACAATGAGCAGTTCTTC
CDR3aa: CASNLGGTSYNEQFF

d_gene: NA
abundance: NA
j_gene: TRBJ1-1
v_gene: TRBV12-3/TRBV12-4
CDR3nt: TGTGCCAGCAGTTCTAGGAATGGCCCTGAAGCTTTCTTT
CDR3aa: CASSSRNGPEAFF

d_gene: NA
abundance: few
j_gene: TRBJ2-5
v_gene: TRBV7-2
CDR3nt: TGTGCCAGCAGCTTAGCGGGGGCGAACCAAGAGACCCAGTACTTC
CDR3aa: CASSLAGANQETQYF

d_gene: NA
abundance: NA
j_gene: TRBJ2-6
v_gene: TRBV4-2
CDR3nt: TGTGCCAGCAGCCAAGCAGGGGCTGGGGCCAACGTCCTGACTTTC
CDR3aa: CASSQAGAGANVLTF

d_gene: NA
abundance: NA
j_gene: TRBJ2-7
v_gene: TRBV6-5
CDR3nt: TGTGCCAGCAGTTACCTCACAGGGTCAGGGTACGAGCAGTACTTC
CDR3aa: CASSYLTGSGYEQYF

d_gene: NA
abundance: NA
j_gene: TRBJ2-2
v_gene: TRBV4-2
CDR3nt: TGTGCCAGCAGCCAAGAAACGGACACCGGGGAGCTGTTTTTT
CDR3aa: CASSQETDTGELFF

d_gene: NA
abundance: NA
j_gene: TRBJ2-5
v_gene: TRBV3-1
CDR3nt: TGTGCCAGCAGCCTACCCACAGGGACTCAAGAGACCCAGTACTTC
CDR3aa: CASSLPTGTQETQYF

d_gene: NA
abundance: NA
j_gene: TRBJ2-7
v_gene: TRBV7-2
CDR3nt: TGTGCCAGCAGCTTTGGGCGGGGAAGCTCCTACGAGCAGTACTTC
CDR3aa: CASSFGRGSSYEQYF

d_gene: NA
abundance: NA
j_gene: TRBJ2-5
v_gene: TRBV18
CDR3nt: TGTGCCAGCCCACCTACCGGCAGCGGACACAAAGAGACCCAGTACTTC
CDR3aa: CASPPTGSGHKETQYF

d_gene: NA
abundance: NA
j_gene: TRBJ2-5
v_gene: TRBV27
CDR3nt: TGTGCCAGCAGTCAGACCACGACTGGGAGATTTATCCAAGAGACCCAGTACTTC
CDR3aa: CASSQTTTGRFIQETQYF

d_gene: TRBD2
abundance: NA
j_gene: TRBJ2-5
v_gene: TRBV4-1
CDR3nt: TGCGCCAGCAGCCAACTAGCGGGAGTATCTGATGAGCAGTACTTC
CDR3aa: CASSQLAGVSDEQYF

d_gene: TRBD2
abundance: NA
j_gene: TRBJ2-3
v_gene: TRBV7-2
CDR3nt: TGTGCCAGTAGCTTAGGGCCTAGCGGGAGGACAGATACGCAGTATTTT
CDR3aa: CASSLGPSGRTDTQYF

d_gene: NA
abundance: NA
j_gene: TRBJ2-5
v_gene: TRBV12-3/TRBV12-4
CDR3nt: TGTGCCAGCAGTTTAATTGGGTGGACCAGGGGAAAAGAGACCCAGTACTTC
CDR3aa: CASSLIGWTRGKETQYF

d_gene: NA
abundance: NA
j_gene: TRBJ2-5
v_gene: TRBV5-8
CDR3nt: TGTGCCAGCAGCTTGGGCGGACTGAGCGGAGGGGAAGAGACCCAGTACTTC
CDR3aa: CASSLGGLSGGEETQYF

d_gene: NA
abundance: NA
j_gene: TRBJ2-7
v_gene: TRBV7-2
CDR3nt: TGTGCCAGCAGCCCCCTTGGGCTCGGGGAGCAGTACTTC
CDR3aa: CASSPLGLGEQYF

d_gene: NA
abundance: NA
j_gene: TRBJ2-7
v_gene: TRBV29-1
CDR3nt: TGCAGCGTTGGGGCAGAGACTCGGTACTTC
CDR3aa: CSVGAETRYF

d_gene: TRBD2
abundance: NA
j_gene: TRBJ2-5
v_gene: TRBV18
CDR3nt: TGTGCCAGCTCGCCTTTACTAGCGACCGGAGAGACCCAGTACTTC
CDR3aa: CASSPLLATGETQYF

d_gene: TRBD2
abundance: NA
j_gene: TRBJ2-7
v_gene: TRBV5-1
CDR3nt: TGCGCCAGCATCGGATCTAGCGGTGAGACTAGGGAGCAGTACTTC
CDR3aa: CASIGSSGETREQYF

d_gene: TRBD1
abundance: few
j_gene: TRBJ2-1
v_gene: TRBV5-6
CDR3nt: TGTGCCAGCAGCTTGGGTCCCAGGGGGCAGGAGCAGTTCTTC
CDR3aa: CASSLGPRGQEQFF

d_gene: NA
abundance: few
j_gene: TRBJ2-5
v_gene: TRBV19
CDR3nt: TGTGCCAGTAGTGGGGGGGGCGTCGAGGGAGAGACCCAGTACTTC
CDR3aa: CASSGGGVEGETQYF

d_gene: TRBD2
abundance: NA
j_gene: TRBJ2-3
v_gene: TRBV20-1
CDR3nt: TGCAGTGCTAGAGATGCGACCGGGAGGGGGGGCACAGATACGCAGTATTTT
CDR3aa: CSARDATGRGGTDTQYF

d_gene: NA
abundance: NA
j_gene: TRBJ2-2
v_gene: TRBV7-2
CDR3nt: TGTGCCAGCAGCCCCAGAGAACACGGGGAGCTGTTTTTT
CDR3aa: CASSPREHGELFF

d_gene: TRBD2
abundance: many
j_gene: TRBJ2-1
v_gene: TRBV19
CDR3nt: TGTGCCAGTAGCCCCGAAGCGGGAGTGGTAGACAATGAGCAGTTCTTC
CDR3aa: CASSPEAGVVDNEQFF

d_gene: NA
abundance: few
j_gene: TRBJ2-5
v_gene: TRBV20-1
CDR3nt: TGCAGTGCTAGAGTCCTCGGTACCCTGGAGACCCAGTACTTC
CDR3aa: CSARVLGTLETQYF

d_gene: TRBD1
abundance: NA
j_gene: TRBJ2-3
v_gene: TRBV2
CDR3nt: TGTGCCAGCAGCGCCCAGGGGGCACGTTTCGGCACAGATACGCAGTATTTT
CDR3aa: CASSAQGARFGTDTQYF

d_gene: TRBD2
abundance: few
j_gene: TRBJ2-2
v_gene: TRBV12-3/TRBV12-4
CDR3nt: TGTGCCAGCAGAACCGTAGCGGGGGGCCCCGGGGAGCTGTTTTTT
CDR3aa: CASRTVAGGPGELFF

d_gene: TRBD2
abundance: NA
j_gene: TRBJ2-7
v_gene: TRBV6-4
CDR3nt: TGTGCCAGCAGTGAGGGACTAGCGGGAGACAATGAGCAGTACTTC
CDR3aa: CASSEGLAGDNEQYF

d_gene: NA
abundance: NA
j_gene: TRBJ1-1
v_gene: TRBV7-9
CDR3nt: TGTGCCATCACCGATCCCGCTGAAGCTTTCTTT
CDR3aa: CAITDPAEAFF

d_gene: TRBD1
abundance: many
j_gene: TRBJ1-2
v_gene: TRBV28
CDR3nt: TGTGCCAGCAGTCGGTGGGGACAGGGTGACTATGGCTACACCTTC
CDR3aa: CASSRWGQGDYGYTF

d_gene: TRBD1
abundance: NA
j_gene: TRBJ2-7
v_gene: TRBV14
CDR3nt: TGTGCCAGCAGCCACGGGACAGGGAAATACGAGCAGTACTTC
CDR3aa: CASSHGTGKYEQYF

d_gene: TRBD2
abundance: many
j_gene: TRBJ2-5
v_gene: TRBV2
CDR3nt: TGTGCCAGCAAACCCACTAGCGCACAAGAGACCCAGTACTTC
CDR3aa: CASKPTSAQETQYF

d_gene: NA
abundance: few
j_gene: TRBJ2-1
v_gene: TRBV12-5
CDR3nt: TGTGCTAGTGGTTTGGTGCTCGCTTCGGGACGACCCGATGAGCAGTTCTTC
CDR3aa: CASGLVLASGRPDEQFF

d_gene: NA
abundance: NA
j_gene: TRBJ2-1
v_gene: TRBV11-3
CDR3nt: TGTGCCAGCAGCTTAGACGGAGGCTTCAACAATGAGCAGTTCTTC
CDR3aa: CASSLDGGFNNEQFF

d_gene: NA
abundance: few
j_gene: TRBJ2-5
v_gene: TRBV7-2
CDR3nt: TGTGCCAGCAGCTTAGCCGGGCCGGGTGAGACCCAGTACTTC
CDR3aa: CASSLAGPGETQYF